This TCR beta chain was identified in a study of human T cells and chemical hapten exposure. This clonotype was counted ten times or more. Antigen unknown. Library preparation tagged each individual cDNA molecule with a unique molecular identifier. TCRdb re-derived calls from the RACE reads in MiXCR, one entry per CDR3 protein. The sample has about 47,000 distinct CDR3 sequences; 4.4% are singletons. Findings and limits, study-wide: Sensitization with DPC brought no change to TCRs above 1 in 1000 in frequency.

V lost 3 bases to trimming and J lost 1 base; unmatched junction nucleotides: 9. CDR1 and CDR2 from the germline V gene are SGDLS and YYNGEE. The CDR3 consists of 17 residues. The time point was: healthy volunteer bleed at 2 weeks. RNA extraction used unfractionated whole blood as the source of total RNA. The V and J genes are TRBV9 and TRBJ2-3; TRBD2 matches 9 bases. The clonotype originates from a human donor in good health. Some clones in this sample may be carry-over from other donors' samples. The material sequenced was whole blood. CDR3 loop: CASSEASGKWGTDTQYF. CDR3 DNA: TGTGCCAGCAGCGAGGCTAGCGGGAAGTGGGGCACAGATACGCAGTATTTT.